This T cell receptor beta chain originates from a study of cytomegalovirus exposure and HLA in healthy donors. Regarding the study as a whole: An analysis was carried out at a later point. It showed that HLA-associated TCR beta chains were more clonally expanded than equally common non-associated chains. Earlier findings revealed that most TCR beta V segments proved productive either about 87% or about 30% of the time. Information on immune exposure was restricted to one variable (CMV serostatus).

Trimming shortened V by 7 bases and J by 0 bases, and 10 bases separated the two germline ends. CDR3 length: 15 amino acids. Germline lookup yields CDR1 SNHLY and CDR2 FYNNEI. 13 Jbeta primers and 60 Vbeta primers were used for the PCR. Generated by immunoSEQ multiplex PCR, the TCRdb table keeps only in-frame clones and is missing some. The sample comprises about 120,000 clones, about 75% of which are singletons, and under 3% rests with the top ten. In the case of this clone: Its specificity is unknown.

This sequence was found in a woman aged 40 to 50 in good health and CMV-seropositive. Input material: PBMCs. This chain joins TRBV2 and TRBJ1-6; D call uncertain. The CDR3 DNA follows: TGTGCCAGCAAACAGCTCCTCTCCTATAATTCACCCCTCCACTTT. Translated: CASKQLLSYNSPLHF.